The sequence of this T cell receptor beta chain was determined in a study of blood T cell repertoires in COVID-19. Study as a whole: Acute-phase and convalescent COVID-19 samples originated in the United States, Italy and Spain. In each case, the material was cDNA or gDNA derived from T cells, B-cell-depleted T cells, or PBMCs.

Under the authors' procedure: Amplification of reference gene primers was used by the study to estimate nucleated cell counts. Repertoires were generated with immunoSEQ multiplex PCR, while TCRdb's copy carries only in-frame clones and drops some. V and J calls and clone size are given by that table; D and trimming were obtained from the DNA. The repertoire consists of tens of thousands of clones, with about 74% occurring once and the leading ten covering under 3%. Seattle patients were enrolled during active infection and followed longitudinally. The CDR3 runs 15 residues. V was pared by 3 bases and J by 1 base, with 6 bases of the junction left unmatched. Germline V CDR1 and CDR2: SGHRS, YFSETQ.

V gene TRBV5-1 combines with J gene TRBJ1-1; 7 bases fit TRBD1. The sequenced sample consisted of peripheral blood. The TCR comes from a man in his 70s with COVID-19, enrolled during active disease. The CDR3 region has the DNA TGCGCCAGCAGCTGGGGACAGAATAAGAACACTGAAGCTTTCTTT. This codes for CASSWGQNKNTEAFF.